This TCR beta chain derives from a study of patients with pleural tuberculosis. Each CDR3 protein gets one entry after TCRdb re-called the reads with MiXCR. Of 40,000 to 55,000 distinct CDR3 sequences in the sample, about 7.9% are singletons; the top ten hold 15% to 20%. This clonotype has a handful of counts. The V and J ends lost 3 bases and 1 base respectively, with 6 bases between them. The CDR3 has 12 amino acids. CDR1 and CDR2 from the germline V gene are SQVTM and ANQGSEA. This chain uses TRBV29-1 with TRBJ1-1; D gene uncertain. This receptor was taken from a human donor with pleural tuberculosis. CDR3 region: CSVDRGNTEAFF. The CDR3 DNA is TGCAGCGTTGACCGGGGGAACACTGAAGCTTTCTTT.